This paragraph reports one TCR beta chain. The CDR3 is 14 residues long. The V gene's germline CDR1 is LGHNA and CDR2 YSLEER. Trimming stripped 1 base from V and 4 bases from J, with 10 bases between. Sequencing of TCR beta, carried out with a high-throughput approach, was applied to CD8+ and CD4+ T cells from the blood. Reverse transcription of about 0.45 to 1 ug RNA used random hexamers. Via MiXCR, TCRdb re-called the immunoSEQ multiplex PCR reads, giving one row per CDR3 protein. This sample has 150,000 to 200,000 distinct CDR3 sequences, with about 94% found just once. This specimen belongs to a study of CD8 T cells in Susac syndrome.

The receptor was derived from a human donor in good health. The sample taken for sequencing was CD4+ T cells from PBMCs. The rearrangement uses TRBV4-3 and TRBJ1-2; D unclear. Written as DNA, the CDR3 is TGCGCCAGCAGCCAAGGAATTAACAGCTATGGCTACACCTTC. It specifies CASSQGINSYGYTF.